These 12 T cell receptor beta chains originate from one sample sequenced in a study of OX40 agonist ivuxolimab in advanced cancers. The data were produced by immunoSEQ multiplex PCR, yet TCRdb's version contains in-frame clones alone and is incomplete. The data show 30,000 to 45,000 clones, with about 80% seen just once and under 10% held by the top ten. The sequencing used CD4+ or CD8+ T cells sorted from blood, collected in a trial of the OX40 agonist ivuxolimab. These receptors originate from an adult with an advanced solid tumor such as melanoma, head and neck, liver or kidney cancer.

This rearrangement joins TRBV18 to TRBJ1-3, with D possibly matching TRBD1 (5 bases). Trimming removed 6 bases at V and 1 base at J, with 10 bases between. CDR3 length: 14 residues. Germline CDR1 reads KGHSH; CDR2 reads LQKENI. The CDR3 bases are TGTGCCAGCTCGCAGGGATTATCTGGAAACACCATATATTTT. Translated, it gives CASSQGLSGNTIYF.

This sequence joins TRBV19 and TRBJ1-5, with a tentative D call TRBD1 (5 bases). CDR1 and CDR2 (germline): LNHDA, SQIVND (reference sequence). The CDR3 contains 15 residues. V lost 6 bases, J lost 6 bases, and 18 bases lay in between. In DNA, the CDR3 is TGTGCCAGTAGGACGGGGGGGAGCGGTTCTCAGCCCCAGCATTTT. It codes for CASRTGGSGSQPQHF.

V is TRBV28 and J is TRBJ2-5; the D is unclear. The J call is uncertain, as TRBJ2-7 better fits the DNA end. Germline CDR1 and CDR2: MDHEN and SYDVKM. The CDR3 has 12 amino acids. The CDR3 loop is CASRSSVYEQYF. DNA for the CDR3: TGTGCCAGCAGATCTTCTGTCTACGAGCAGTACTTC.

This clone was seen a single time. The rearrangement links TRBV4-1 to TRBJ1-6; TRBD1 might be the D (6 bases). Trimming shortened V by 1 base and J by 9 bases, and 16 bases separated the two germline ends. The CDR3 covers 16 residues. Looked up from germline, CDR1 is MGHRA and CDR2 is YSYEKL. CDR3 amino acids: CASSQVDSGDSSPLHF. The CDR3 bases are TGCGCCAGCAGCCAAGTCGATTCAGGGGATAGTTCACCCCTCCACTTT.

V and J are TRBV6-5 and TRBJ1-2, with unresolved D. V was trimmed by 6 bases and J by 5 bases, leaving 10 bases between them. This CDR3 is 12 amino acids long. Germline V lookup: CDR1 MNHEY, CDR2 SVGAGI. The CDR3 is CASRGDLYGYTF. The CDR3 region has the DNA TGTGCCAGCAGGGGTGATCTATATGGCTACACCTTC.

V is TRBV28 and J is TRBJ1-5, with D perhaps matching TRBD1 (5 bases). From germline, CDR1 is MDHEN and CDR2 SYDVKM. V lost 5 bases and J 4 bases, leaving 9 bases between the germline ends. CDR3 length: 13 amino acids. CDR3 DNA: TGTGCCAGCAGTCTCGACAGTAATCAGCCCCAGCATTTT. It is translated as CASSLDSNQPQHF. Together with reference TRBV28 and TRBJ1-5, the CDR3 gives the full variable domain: DVKVTQSSRYLVKRTGEKVFLECVQDMDHENMFWYRQDPGLGLRLIYFSYDVKMKEKGDIPEGYSVSREKKERFSLILESASTNQTSMYLCASSLDSNQPQHFGDGTRLSIL.

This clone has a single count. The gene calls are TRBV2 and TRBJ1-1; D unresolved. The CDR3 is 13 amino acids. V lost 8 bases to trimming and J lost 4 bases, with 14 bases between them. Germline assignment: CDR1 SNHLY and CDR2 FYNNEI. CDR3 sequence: CASQLSWGTEAFF. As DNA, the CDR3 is TGTGCCAGCCAACTGAGCTGGGGCACTGAAGCTTTCTTT.

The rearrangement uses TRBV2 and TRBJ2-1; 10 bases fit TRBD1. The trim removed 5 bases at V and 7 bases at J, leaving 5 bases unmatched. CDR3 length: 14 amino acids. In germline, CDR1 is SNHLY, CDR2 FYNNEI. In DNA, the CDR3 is TGTGCCAGCAGTTCGGACAGGGGGACTAATGAGCAGTTCTTC. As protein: CASSSDRGTNEQFF. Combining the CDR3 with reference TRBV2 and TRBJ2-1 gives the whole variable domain EPEVTQTPSHQVTQMGQEVILRCVPISNHLYFYWYRQILGQKVEFLVSFYNNEISEKSEIFDDQFSVERPDGSNFTLKIRSTKLEDSAMYFCASSSDRGTNEQFFGPGTRLTVL.

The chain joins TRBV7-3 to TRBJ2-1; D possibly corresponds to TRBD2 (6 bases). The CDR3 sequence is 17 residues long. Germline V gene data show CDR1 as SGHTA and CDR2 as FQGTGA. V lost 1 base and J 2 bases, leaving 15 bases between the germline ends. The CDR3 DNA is TGTGCCAGCAGCTTAAGAGGCCTGCGGGAAACCTACAATGAGCAGTTCTTC. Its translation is CASSLRGLRETYNEQFF.

For the CDR3, the DNA is TGTGCCACCGGGACAGCGAGCTCCTACAATGAGCAGTTCTTC. Its translation: CATGTASSYNEQFF. The chain carries TRBV15 and TRBJ2-1, with 7 bases lining up with TRBD1. This CDR3 comprises 14 residues. CDR1 is LNHNV and CDR2 is YYDKDF in the germline V gene (reference sequence). V gave up 8 bases and J gave up 0 bases; unmatched junction bases: 4.

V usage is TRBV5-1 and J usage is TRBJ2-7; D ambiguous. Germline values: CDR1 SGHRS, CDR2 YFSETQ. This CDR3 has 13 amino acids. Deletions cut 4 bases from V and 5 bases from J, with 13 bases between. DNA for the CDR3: TGCGCCAGCAGCGTGGACGCTGCCGACGAGCAGTACTTC. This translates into CASSVDAADEQYF.

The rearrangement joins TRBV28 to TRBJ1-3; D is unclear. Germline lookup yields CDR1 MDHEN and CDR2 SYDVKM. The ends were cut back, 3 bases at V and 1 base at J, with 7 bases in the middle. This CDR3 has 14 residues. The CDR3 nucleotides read TGTGCCAGCAGTTTCCACCCGTCTGGAAACACCATATATTTT. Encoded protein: CASSFHPSGNTIYF.